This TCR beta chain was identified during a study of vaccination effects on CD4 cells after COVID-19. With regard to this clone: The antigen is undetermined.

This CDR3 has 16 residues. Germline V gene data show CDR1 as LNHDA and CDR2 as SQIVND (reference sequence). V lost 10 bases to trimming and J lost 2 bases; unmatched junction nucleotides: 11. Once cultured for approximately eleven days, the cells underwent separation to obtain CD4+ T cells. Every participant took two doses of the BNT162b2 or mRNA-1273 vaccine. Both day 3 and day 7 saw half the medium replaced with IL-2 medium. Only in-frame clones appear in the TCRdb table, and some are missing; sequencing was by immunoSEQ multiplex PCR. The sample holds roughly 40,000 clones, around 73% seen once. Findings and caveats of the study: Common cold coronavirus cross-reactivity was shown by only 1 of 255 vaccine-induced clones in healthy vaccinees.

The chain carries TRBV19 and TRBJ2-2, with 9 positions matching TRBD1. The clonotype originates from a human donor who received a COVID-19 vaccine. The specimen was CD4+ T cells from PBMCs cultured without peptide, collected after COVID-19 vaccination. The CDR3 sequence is CATGRDRDRNTGELFF. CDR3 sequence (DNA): TGTGCCACGGGCCGGGACAGGGATAGAAACACCGGGGAGCTGTTTTTT.